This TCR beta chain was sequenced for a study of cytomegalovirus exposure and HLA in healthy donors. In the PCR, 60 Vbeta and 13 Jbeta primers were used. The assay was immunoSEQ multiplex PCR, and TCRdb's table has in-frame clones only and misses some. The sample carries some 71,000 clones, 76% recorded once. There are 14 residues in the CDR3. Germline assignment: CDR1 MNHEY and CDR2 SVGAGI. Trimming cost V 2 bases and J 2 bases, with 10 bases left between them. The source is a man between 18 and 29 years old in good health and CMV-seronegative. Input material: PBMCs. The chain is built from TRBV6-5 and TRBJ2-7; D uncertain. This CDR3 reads CASSYRDKAYEQYF. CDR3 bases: TGTGCCAGCAGTTACCGAGACAAGGCCTACGAGCAGTACTTC.